These T cell receptor beta chains were read from a single sample in a study of T cell clusters in autoimmune cytopenias. TCRdb reprocessed the multiplex PCR reads, with one entry per CDR3 protein and no DNA. Its table lists over a thousand distinct CDR3 sequences. Sequenced sample: peripheral blood. These TCRs come from a human donor with an autoimmune cytopenia or autoimmune hepatitis (not recorded which). The CDR3 runs from the conserved cysteine through the conserved F or W. Size tells how often a clone was seen (once, few, many) or the class of an expanded clone, and some rows leave it out.

v_gene,j_gene,abundance,CDR3aa
TRBV5-4,TRBJ2-2,medium-sized,CASSLVGNTGELFF
TRBV7-2,TRBJ2-2,.,CASSSDGRVTGELFF
TRBV6-6,TRBJ2-7,medium-sized,CASSFGTRRYEQYF
TRBV30,TRBJ2-3,large,CAWSVRLQATQYF
TRBV6-5,TRBJ1-1,.,CASMARGTGMNTEAFF
TRBV10-1,TRBJ2-5,.,CASSEGQQETQYF
TRBV19,TRBJ2-3,.,CASRAGGSETDTQYF
TRBV7-6,TRBJ1-5,.,CASSSRIDQPQHF